One sample yielded the 9 T cell receptor beta chains listed below, sequenced in a study of cytomegalovirus exposure and HLA in healthy donors. A multiplex PCR was run with 60 Vbeta primers and 13 Jbeta primers. Repertoires were generated with immunoSEQ multiplex PCR, while TCRdb's copy carries only in-frame clones and drops some. The table shows 110,000 to 150,000 clones, with about 71% occurring only once. The sequencing sample was made of PBMCs. These receptors were obtained from a woman aged 55-70 years in good health and CMV-seropositive.

J is TRBJ2-1 and V is TRBV5-4, with TRBD1 identical over 12 bases. The CDR3 is 16 amino acids. Unmatched junction bases numbered 9, after V lost 4 bases and J lost 7 bases. The germline CDR1 and CDR2 sequences are SGHNT and YYREEE (reference sequence). CDR3 nucleotides: TGTGCCAGCAGCGGGTCCGGGACAGGGGGCCAGAATGAGCAGTTCTTC. As protein: CASSGSGTGGQNEQFF. Using reference TRBV5-4 and TRBJ2-1 for the parts outside the CDR3, the full variable domain is ETGVTQSPTHLIKTRGQQVTLRCSSQSGHNTVSWYQQALGQGPQFIFQYYREEENGRGNFPPRFSGLQFPNYSSELNVNALELDDSALYLCASSGSGTGGQNEQFFGPGTRLTVL.

This clone was detected only a few times. The chain combines TRBV5-1 with TRBJ2-5; D is possibly TRBD2 (5 bases). The CDR3 loop spans 13 amino acids. The germline V and J ends were trimmed by 4 bases and 5 bases, with 12 bases remaining between them. The germline V gene has CDR1 SGHRS and CDR2 YFSETQ. The CDR3 nucleotides read TGCGCCAGCAGCCTACTAGTCTTTGAGACCCAGTACTTC. Its translation: CASSLLVFETQYF.

The chain links TRBV6-1 to TRBJ2-3; possible D gene TRBD2, 6 bases. The germline V gene has CDR1 MNHNS and CDR2 SASEGT. The CDR3 is made up of 15 amino acids. The ends were cut back, 7 bases at V and 3 bases at J, with 17 bases in the middle. The CDR3 nucleotides read TGTGCCAGCACAGCAGGTGGGGGGTTAACAGATACGCAGTATTTT. Translation: CASTAGGGLTDTQYF.

The V and J genes are TRBV4-1 and TRBJ2-3; D uncertain. In germline, CDR1 is MGHRA, CDR2 YSYEKL. The CDR3 is 14 amino acids. Trimming took off 3 bases at V and 4 bases at J, with 11 bases between the two ends. In DNA, the CDR3 is TGCGCCAGCAGCCAGAACAACCTGGCAGATACGCAGTATTTT. Residues: CASSQNNLADTQYF.

The rearrangement joins TRBV5-1 to TRBJ2-1, with 7 bases identical to TRBD1. V lost 2 bases to trimming and J lost 0 bases; unmatched junction nucleotides: 14. Germline V gene lookup returns CDR1 SGHRS and CDR2 YFSETQ. The CDR3 loop spans 19 amino acids. The CDR3, as DNA: TGCGCCAGCAGCTTAACAGGGGTTCCTCTTTCCAGCTCCTACAATGAGCAGTTCTTC. It translates to CASSLTGVPLSSSYNEQFF.

The J gene is TRBJ1-1, the V gene TRBV29-1; 9 bases fit TRBD1. The CDR3 contains 14 residues. Germline V CDR1 and CDR2: SQVTM, ANQGSEA. The trim removed 6 bases at V and 0 bases at J, leaving 5 bases unmatched. DNA for the CDR3: TGCAGCGTCGTGGGACAGGGCATGAACACTGAAGCTTTCTTT. As protein: CSVVGQGMNTEAFF.

The rearrangement uses TRBV7-8 and TRBJ1-4; the match to TRBD1 covers 7 bases. Germline V lookup: CDR1 SGHVS, CDR2 FQNEAQ. This CDR3 has 12 residues. The ends lost 6 bases at V and 15 bases at J; junction bases unmatched: 10. CDR3 amino acids: CASSTTPGGVFF. The CDR3 DNA sequence: TGTGCCAGCAGTACCACGCCAGGGGGTGTGTTTTTT.

V is TRBV20-1 and J is TRBJ2-7; D gene unclear. Trimming pared 6 bases from V and 2 bases from J, leaving 8 bases between. The germline CDR1 and CDR2 sequences are DFQATT and SNEGSKA (reference sequence). CDR3 length equals 11 residues. The CDR3 DNA reads as TGCAGTGCCCCTCTAGCCTACGAGCAGTACTTC. It specifies CSAPLAYEQYF.

V gene TRBV27 combines with J gene TRBJ2-1, with 7 bases aligning to TRBD2. The CDR3 sequence is 14 residues long. Per germline, CDR1 MNHEY and CDR2 SMNVEV (reference sequence). Trimming at V came to 4 bases and at J to 3 bases, leaving 3 bases not matched to a gene. The CDR3 loop is CASSSSGIYNEQFF. The CDR3 DNA reads TGTGCCAGCAGTTCTAGCGGCATCTACAATGAGCAGTTCTTC.